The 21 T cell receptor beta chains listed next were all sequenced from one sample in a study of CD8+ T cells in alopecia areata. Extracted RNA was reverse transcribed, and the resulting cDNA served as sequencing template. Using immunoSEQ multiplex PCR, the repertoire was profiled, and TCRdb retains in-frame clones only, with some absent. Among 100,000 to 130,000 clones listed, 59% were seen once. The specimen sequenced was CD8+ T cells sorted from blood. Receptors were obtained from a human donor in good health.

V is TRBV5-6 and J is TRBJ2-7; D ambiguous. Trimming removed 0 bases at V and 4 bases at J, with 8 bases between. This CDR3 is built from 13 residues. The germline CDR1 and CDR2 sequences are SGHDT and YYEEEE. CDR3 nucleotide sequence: TGTGCCAGCAGCTTGGCCCGAGCATACGAGCAGTACTTC. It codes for CASSLARAYEQYF.

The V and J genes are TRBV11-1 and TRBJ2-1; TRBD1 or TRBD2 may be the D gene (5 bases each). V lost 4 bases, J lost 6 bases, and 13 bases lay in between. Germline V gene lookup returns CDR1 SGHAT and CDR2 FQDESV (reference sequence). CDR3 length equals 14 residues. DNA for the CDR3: TGTGCCAGCAGCTCCACCGGGACCCCCAATGAGCAGTTCTTC. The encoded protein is CASSSTGTPNEQFF.

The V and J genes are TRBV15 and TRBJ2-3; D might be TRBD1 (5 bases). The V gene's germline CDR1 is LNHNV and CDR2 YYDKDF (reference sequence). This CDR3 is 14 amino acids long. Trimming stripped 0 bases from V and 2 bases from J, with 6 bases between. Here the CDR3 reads CATSRDRDTDTQYF. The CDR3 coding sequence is TGTGCCACCAGCAGAGACAGGGACACAGATACGCAGTATTTT. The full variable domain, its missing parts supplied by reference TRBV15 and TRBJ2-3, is DAMVIQNPRYQVTQFGKPVTLSCSQTLNHNVMYWYQQKSSQAPKLLFHYYDKDFNNEADTPDNFQSRRPNTSFCFLDIRSPGLGDTAMYLCATSRDRDTDTQYFGPGTRLTVL.

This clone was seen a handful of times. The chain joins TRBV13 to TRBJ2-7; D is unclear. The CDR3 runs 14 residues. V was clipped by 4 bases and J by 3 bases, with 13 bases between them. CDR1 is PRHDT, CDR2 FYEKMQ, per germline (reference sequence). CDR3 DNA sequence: TGTGCCAGCAGCTCCGGTCTAGTAGGCTACGAGCAGTACTTC. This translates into CASSSGLVGYEQYF.

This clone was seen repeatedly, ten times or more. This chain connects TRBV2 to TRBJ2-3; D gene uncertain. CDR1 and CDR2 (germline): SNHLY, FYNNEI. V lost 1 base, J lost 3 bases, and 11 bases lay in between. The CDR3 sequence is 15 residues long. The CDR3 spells CASSEVWVGTDTQYF. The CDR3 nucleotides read TGTGCCAGCAGTGAAGTGTGGGTCGGTACAGATACGCAGTATTTT.

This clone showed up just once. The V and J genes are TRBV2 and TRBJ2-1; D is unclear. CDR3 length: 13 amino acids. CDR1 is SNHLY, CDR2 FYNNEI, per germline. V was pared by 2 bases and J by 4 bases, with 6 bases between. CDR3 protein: CASSETLYNEQFF. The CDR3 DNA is TGTGCCAGCAGTGAAACCTTATACAATGAGCAGTTCTTC. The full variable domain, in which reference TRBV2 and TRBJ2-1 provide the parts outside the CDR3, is EPEVTQTPSHQVTQMGQEVILRCVPISNHLYFYWYRQILGQKVEFLVSFYNNEISEKSEIFDDQFSVERPDGSNFTLKIRSTKLEDSAMYFCASSETLYNEQFFGPGTRLTVL.

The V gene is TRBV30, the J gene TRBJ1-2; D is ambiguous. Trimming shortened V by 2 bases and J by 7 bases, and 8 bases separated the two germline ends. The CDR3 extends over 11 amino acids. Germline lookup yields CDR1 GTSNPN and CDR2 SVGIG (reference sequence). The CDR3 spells CAWSTLFGYTF. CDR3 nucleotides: TGTGCCTGGAGTACTCTTTTTGGCTACACCTTC. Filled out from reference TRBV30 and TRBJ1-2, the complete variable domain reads SQTIHQWPATLVQPVGSPLSLECTVEGTSNPNLYWYRQAAGRGLQLLFYSVGIGQISSEVPQNLSASRPQDRQFILSSKKLLLSDSGFYLCAWSTLFGYTFGSGTRLTVV.

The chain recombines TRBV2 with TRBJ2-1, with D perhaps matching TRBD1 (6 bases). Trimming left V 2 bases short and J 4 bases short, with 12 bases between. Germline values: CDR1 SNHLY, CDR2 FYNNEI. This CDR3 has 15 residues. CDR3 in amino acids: CASSERDTSYNEQFF. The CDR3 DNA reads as TGTGCCAGCAGTGAAAGGGACACCTCATACAATGAGCAGTTCTTC. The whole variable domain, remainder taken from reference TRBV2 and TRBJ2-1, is EPEVTQTPSHQVTQMGQEVILRCVPISNHLYFYWYRQILGQKVEFLVSFYNNEISEKSEIFDDQFSVERPDGSNFTLKIRSTKLEDSAMYFCASSERDTSYNEQFFGPGTRLTVL.

This chain's CDR3 is CASSVEDRGLETQYF. The CDR3 DNA follows: TGTGCCAGCAGCGTAGAGGACAGGGGGCTAGAGACCCAGTACTTC. The rearrangement uses TRBV9 and TRBJ2-5, with 11 bases lining up with TRBD1. The V gene end was trimmed by 0 bases and the J gene end by 4 bases; junction bases not matched to a gene: 2. Germline assignment: CDR1 SGDLS and CDR2 YYNGEE. The CDR3 runs 15 residues.

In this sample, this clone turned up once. CDR3 sequence: CASSPRDTSYEQYF. The CDR3 coding sequence is TGTGCCAGCTCACCACGGGACACATCCTACGAGCAGTACTTC. The gene calls are TRBV18 and TRBJ2-7, with D tentatively TRBD1 (6 bases). The germline V gene encodes CDR1 KGHSH and CDR2 LQKENI. V lost 1 base, J lost 1 base, and 8 bases lay in between. The CDR3 is 14 residues long.

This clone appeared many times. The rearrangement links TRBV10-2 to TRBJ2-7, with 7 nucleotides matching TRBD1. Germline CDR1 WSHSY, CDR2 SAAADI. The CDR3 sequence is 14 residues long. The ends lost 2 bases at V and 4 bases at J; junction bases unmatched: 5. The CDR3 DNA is TGCGCCAGCAGTGAGACCACAGGGGAATACGAGCAGTACTTC. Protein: CASSETTGEYEQYF.

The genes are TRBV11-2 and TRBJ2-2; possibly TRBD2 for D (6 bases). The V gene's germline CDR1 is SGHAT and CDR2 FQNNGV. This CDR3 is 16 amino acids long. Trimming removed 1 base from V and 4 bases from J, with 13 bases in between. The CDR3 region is CASSLVKLARTGELFF. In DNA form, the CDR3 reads TGTGCCAGCAGCTTAGTAAAACTAGCCCGCACCGGGGAGCTGTTTTTT.

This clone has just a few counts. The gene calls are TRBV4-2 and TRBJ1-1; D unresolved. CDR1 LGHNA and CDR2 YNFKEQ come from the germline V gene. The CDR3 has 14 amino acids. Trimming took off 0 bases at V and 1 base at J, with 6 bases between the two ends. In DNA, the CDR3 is TGTGCCAGCAGCCAAGATCGGTGGAACACTGAAGCTTTCTTT. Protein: CASSQDRWNTEAFF.

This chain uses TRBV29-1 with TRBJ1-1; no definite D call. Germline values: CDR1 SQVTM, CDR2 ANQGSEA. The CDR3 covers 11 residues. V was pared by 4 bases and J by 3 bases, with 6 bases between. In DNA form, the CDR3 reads TGCAGCGTTGGGTTTTACACTGAAGCTTTCTTT. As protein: CSVGFYTEAFF.

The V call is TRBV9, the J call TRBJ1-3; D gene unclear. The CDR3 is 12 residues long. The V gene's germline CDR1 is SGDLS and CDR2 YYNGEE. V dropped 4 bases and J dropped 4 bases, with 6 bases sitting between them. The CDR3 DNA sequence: TGTGCCAGCAGCCCCGGAGGAAACACCATATATTTT. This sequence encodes CASSPGGNTIYF.

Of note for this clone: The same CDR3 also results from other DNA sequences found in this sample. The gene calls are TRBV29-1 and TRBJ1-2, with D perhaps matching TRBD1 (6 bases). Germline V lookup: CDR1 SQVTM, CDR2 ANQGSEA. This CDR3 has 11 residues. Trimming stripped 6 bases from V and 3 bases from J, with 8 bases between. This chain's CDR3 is CSVEGDYGYTF. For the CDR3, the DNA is TGCAGCGTCGAGGGGGACTATGGCTACACCTTC.

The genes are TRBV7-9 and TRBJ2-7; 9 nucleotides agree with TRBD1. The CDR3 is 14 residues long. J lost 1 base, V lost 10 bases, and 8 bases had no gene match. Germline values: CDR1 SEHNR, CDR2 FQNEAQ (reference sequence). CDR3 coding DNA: TGTGCCACCAGGCCGGGACAGGGATCCTACGAGCAGTACTTC. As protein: CATRPGQGSYEQYF.

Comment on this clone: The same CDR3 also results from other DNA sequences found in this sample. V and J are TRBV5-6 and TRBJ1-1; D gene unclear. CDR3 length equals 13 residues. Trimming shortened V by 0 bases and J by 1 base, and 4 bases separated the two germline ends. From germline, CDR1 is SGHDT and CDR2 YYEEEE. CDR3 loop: CASSLGGNTEAFF. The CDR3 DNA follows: TGTGCCAGCAGCTTGGGGGGGAACACTGAAGCTTTCTTT.

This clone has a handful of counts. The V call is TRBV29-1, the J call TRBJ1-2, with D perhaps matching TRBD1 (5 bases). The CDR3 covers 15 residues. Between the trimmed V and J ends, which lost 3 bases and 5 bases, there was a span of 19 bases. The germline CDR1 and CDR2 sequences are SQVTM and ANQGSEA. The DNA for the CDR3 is TGCAGCGTTGAGCAGCGGGACGGCGGCGCTTATGGCTACACCTTC. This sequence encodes CSVEQRDGGAYGYTF.

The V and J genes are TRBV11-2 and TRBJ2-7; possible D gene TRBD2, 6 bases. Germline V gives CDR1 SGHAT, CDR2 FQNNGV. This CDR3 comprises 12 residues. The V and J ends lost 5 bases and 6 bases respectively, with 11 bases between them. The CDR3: CASSPPSAEQYF. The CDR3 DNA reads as TGTGCCAGCAGCCCCCCTAGCGCCGAGCAGTACTTC.

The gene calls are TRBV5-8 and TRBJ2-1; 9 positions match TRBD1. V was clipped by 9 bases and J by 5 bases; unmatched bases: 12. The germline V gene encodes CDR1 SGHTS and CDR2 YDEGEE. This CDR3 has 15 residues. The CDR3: CATAGGTGFDNEQFF. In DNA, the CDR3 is TGTGCCACCGCTGGCGGGACAGGGTTCGACAATGAGCAGTTCTTC.